This T cell receptor beta chain was identified during a study of identical twins. Study results and limitations: Modelling underestimated the level of out-of-frame TCR alpha sharing observed in monozygotic twins.

Worth noting for this clonotype: Antigen specificity is unknown. One junction end disagrees with the germline gene, perhaps due to a read error.

TCRdb fed the 5' RACE reads into MiXCR, producing one record per CDR3 protein. The table includes 1.5 million to 2 million distinct CDR3 sequences, about 32% detected once. Everyone who gave samples was a healthy Caucasian. CDR1 DFQATT and CDR2 SNEGSKA come from the germline V gene (reference sequence). This CDR3 is built from 11 residues. The rearrangement uses TRBV20-1 and TRBJ1-1; D call uncertain. The origin of this receptor is a newborn girl in good health. Sequencing used cord blood. For the CDR3, the DNA is TGCAGTGCTAGAGATAACATTGAAGCTTTCTTT. Amino acids: CSARDNIEAFF.